A few counts support the clone carrying this TCR beta chain. Time point: newly diagnosed GD, antithyroid drugs for less than 3 months. With RNA extracted from PBMCs as input, the TCR library was made. Arm-PCR of CDR3 regions with iRepertoire HTBI primers generated TCR beta libraries. TCRdb processed the multiplex PCR reads anew with MiXCR; each CDR3 protein has one entry. Among roughly 440,000 distinct CDR3 sequences listed, less than 20% were seen once. This sample was taken from a study of regulatory T cells in long-lasting Graves disease. Overall study: Patients newly diagnosed with Graves' had been on antithyroid drugs for under 3 months.

A further study also used this sample, focusing on T cells in Graves' hyperthyroidism and ophthalmopathy. That work contributes: The HTBI primer set drove a first-round RT-PCR of the TCR CDR3.

The receptor's source is a woman aged 18-29 years with Graves disease. Material: peripheral blood mononuclear cells (PBMCs), obtained at new diagnosis, from a patient treated with antithyroid drugs.

CDR3 region: CASSPAWGYSYEQYF. The CDR3 DNA sequence: TGTGCCAGCAGCCCAGCGTGGGGTTACTCCTACGAGCAGTACTTC. The rearrangement uses TRBV27 and TRBJ2-7, with D unclear. V shed 6 bases and J shed 0 bases, with 15 bases lying between them. This CDR3 is 15 amino acids long. Germline assignment: CDR1 MNHEY and CDR2 SMNVEV (reference sequence).